A single T cell receptor (beta chain) is shown here with its context. This sample was included in a study of blood T cell repertoires in COVID-19. Turning to the study itself: The samples span acute and convalescent COVID-19 from the United States, Italy and Spain. PBMCs, B-cell-depleted T cells, or T cells provided the cDNA or gDNA that made up the material.

Those enrolled in Seattle joined during active infection and were followed longitudinally afterward. Germline lookup yields CDR1 SGHAT and CDR2 FQNNGV. Trimming cost V 1 base and J 2 bases; bases outside gene matches: 8. CDR3 size: 17 residues. Original processing notes: Reference gene primers were amplified, and this amplification served to estimate nucleated cell counts. Using immunoSEQ multiplex PCR, the repertoire was profiled, and TCRdb retains in-frame clones only, with some absent. For V, J and clone size, that table is used; D and trimming come from the DNA. The sample holds about 110,000 clones, about 85% seen once.

The source material was peripheral blood. The chain uses TRBV11-2 and TRBJ2-3, with 8 nucleotides matching TRBD2. This receptor was taken from a woman aged 55 to 70 with COVID-19, enrolled during active disease. The CDR3 sequence is CASSLAGAGESTDTQYF. The DNA for the CDR3 is TGTGCCAGCAGCTTAGCTGGAGCGGGGGAGTCCACAGATACGCAGTATTTT.